The 24 T cell receptor beta chains below were found in one sample sequenced in a study of blood T cell repertoires in COVID-19. Sequencing used immunoSEQ multiplex PCR; TCRdb keeps in-frame clones, though not all of them. The sample holds approximately 120,000 clones, over 80% seen once. Sequencing used PBMCs or T cells enriched from blood (not recorded which). Receptors originate from a man younger than 40 who had recovered from COVID-19.

This clone has only a few counts. The J gene is TRBJ1-2, the V gene TRBV4-1; no clear D. The CDR3 is 15 residues long. Trimming took off 0 bases at V and 3 bases at J, with 11 bases between the two ends. The germline gives CDR1 MGHRA, CDR2 YSYEKL. The chain's CDR3 is CASSQDPSQDYGYTF. CDR3 in DNA: TGCGCCAGCAGCCAAGATCCGTCCCAGGACTATGGCTACACCTTC.

The V call is TRBV7-7, the J call TRBJ2-3; 11 bases align to TRBD2. CDR1 is SSHAT, CDR2 FNYEAQ, per germline (reference sequence). This CDR3 is built from 16 residues. V lost 4 bases and J lost 5; bases outside the gene matches: 8. DNA for the CDR3: TGTGCCAGCAGCTCCACTAGCGGGAGAGATATAGATACGCAGTATTTT. This gives the protein CASSSTSGRDIDTQYF.

The chain carries TRBV5-1 and TRBJ2-1; perhaps TRBD1 as D (5 bases). This CDR3 contains 16 residues. Germline assignment: CDR1 SGHRS and CDR2 YFSETQ. V lost 1 base, J lost 5 bases, and 16 bases lay in between. CDR3 DNA sequence: TGCGCCAGCAGCTTGTTTGGGGCTCCCCCGGACAATGAGCAGTTCTTC. This codes for CASSLFGAPPDNEQFF.

The rearrangement joins TRBV6-1 to TRBJ1-2; D might be TRBD1 (5 bases). The CDR3 extends over 16 amino acids. V was trimmed by 1 base and J by 4 bases, leaving 16 bases between them. Germline CDR1 reads MNHNS; CDR2 reads SASEGT. Here the CDR3 reads CASSEEVAGTSYGYTF. CDR3 DNA sequence: TGTGCCAGCAGTGAAGAGGTGGCAGGGACTTCCTATGGCTACACCTTC.

The chain joins TRBV9 to TRBJ2-1, with D perhaps TRBD1 (5 bases). Between the trimmed V and J ends, which lost 4 bases and 5 bases, there was a span of 7 bases. The CDR3 has 12 residues. Germline loops: CDR1 SGDLS, CDR2 YYNGEE. The DNA of the CDR3 is TGTGCCAGCAGCATCAGGGACAATGAGCAGTTCTTC. Translation gives CASSIRDNEQFF.

The gene calls are TRBV2 and TRBJ1-1, with 8 bases fitting TRBD1. Germline V gene data show CDR1 as SNHLY and CDR2 as FYNNEI. Losses at the gene ends were 6 bases for V and 2 bases for J; bases not matched to a gene: 8. The length of the CDR3 is 15 residues. The DNA of the CDR3 is TGTGCCAGCAGCGAGGACAGGGCTATAAACACTGAAGCTTTCTTT. This sequence encodes CASSEDRAINTEAFF.

The DNA for the CDR3 is TGTGCCAGCAGAAAGACGGGGGAGAGCGAAAAACTGTTTTTT. Translation gives CASRKTGESEKLFF. V is TRBV5-4 and J is TRBJ1-4; D perhaps matches TRBD1 (5 bases). With 5 bases removed from V and 8 bases from J, the gap between germline ends came to 16 bases. Germline V gives CDR1 SGHNT, CDR2 YYREEE (reference sequence). This CDR3 is 14 amino acids long.

This clone was detected once. The chain employs TRBV13 and TRBJ2-5, with 8 bases identical to TRBD1. From germline, CDR1 is PRHDT and CDR2 FYEKMQ (reference sequence). The CDR3 contains 14 residues. V lost 5 bases and J lost 5; bases outside the gene matches: 7. CDR3 nucleotides: TGTGCCAGCAGCACCAACAGGGGGTTTGAGACCCAGTACTTC. It is translated as CASSTNRGFETQYF.

The V call is TRBV10-3, the J call TRBJ2-5; weak D call: TRBD2 (6 bases). CDR1 and CDR2 (germline): ENHRY, SYGVKD. Trimming took 6 bases from V and 2 from J, leaving 10 bases between them. CDR3 length: 13 residues. DNA of the CDR3: TGTGCCATCAGCGGGACTCAACAAGAGACCCAGTACTTC. This encodes CAISGTQQETQYF.

This clone has a single count. J is TRBJ2-2 and V is TRBV5-1; tentative D call: TRBD2 (6 bases). The CDR3 totals 16 residues. Deletions cut 0 bases from V and 2 bases from J, with 11 bases between. The germline gives CDR1 SGHRS, CDR2 YFSETQ. For the CDR3, the DNA is TGCGCCAGCAGCTTGGAAGATAGCGGAAACACCGGGGAGCTGTTTTTT. Amino acid sequence: CASSLEDSGNTGELFF.

V is TRBV7-9 and J is TRBJ2-1; 7 bases fit TRBD1. The CDR3 contains 16 residues. Germline lookup yields CDR1 SEHNR and CDR2 FQNEAQ (reference sequence). J lost 6 bases, V lost 2 bases, and 10 bases had no gene match. DNA for the CDR3: TGTGCCAGCAGCTTAACCAACAGGGGTAGGGCCAATGAGCAGTTCTTC. Amino acids: CASSLTNRGRANEQFF. The full variable domain, in which reference TRBV7-9 and TRBJ2-1 provide the parts outside the CDR3, is DTGVSQNPRHKITKRGQNVTFRCDPISEHNRLYWYRQTLGQGPEFLTYFQNEAQLEKSRLLSDRFSAERPKGSFSTLEIQRTEQGDSAMYLCASSLTNRGRANEQFFGPGTRLTVL.

The chain uses TRBV3-1 (or the pseudogene TRBV3-2) and TRBJ1-4; D is possibly TRBD1 (5 bases). Trimming removed 2 bases at V and 7 bases at J, with 11 bases between. Germline values: CDR1 LGHDT, CDR2 YNNKEL (reference sequence). The CDR3 has 14 residues. In DNA, the CDR3 is TGTGCCAGCAGCCAAAGGACACCGGGTGAAAAACTGTTTTTT. Amino acid sequence: CASSQRTPGEKLFF.

This clone is a singleton in its sample. The chain carries TRBV14 and TRBJ2-7; 12 bases are a match to TRBD2. The J segment lost 7 bases and the V segment lost 3 bases, leaving 4 bases of the junction unmatched. Germline CDR1 is SGHDN and CDR2 is FVKESK. The CDR3 spans 14 residues. The CDR3 sequence: CASSQAGLAGEQYF. As DNA, the CDR3 is TGTGCCAGCAGCCAGGCAGGACTAGCGGGAGAGCAGTACTTC.

As for this clone: The junction and the germline gene differ at one end; a read error may be behind it. The genes are TRBV6-5 and TRBJ2-7; TRBD2 aligns across 14 bases. The CDR3 length is 12 residues. The germline V gene has CDR1 MNHEY and CDR2 SVGAGI. The CDR3 region is CASRTGLAGASF. The CDR3 DNA reads TGTGCCAGCAGGACGGGACTAGCGGGAGCGAGCTTC.

The chain uses TRBV7-9 and TRBJ2-2; 9 bases are shared with TRBD1. With V trimmed by 6 bases and J by 5 bases, 7 bases remained unmatched. Germline CDR1 and CDR2: SEHNR and FQNEAQ (reference sequence). The CDR3 runs to 15 residues. DNA for the CDR3: TGTGCCAGCAGGAACCCGGGACAGGGAACCGGGGAGCTGTTTTTT. Its translation is CASRNPGQGTGELFF.

This clone was counted once. The CDR3 nucleotides are TGCGCCAGCAGCCAAGGCACTAGCTACGAGCAGTACTTC. It translates to CASSQGTSYEQYF. V gene TRBV4-1 combines with J gene TRBJ2-7, with a possible D match to TRBD2 (5 bases). In germline, CDR1 is MGHRA, CDR2 YSYEKL. The V gene lost 1 base and the J gene lost 3 bases, with 7 bases spanning the gap. The CDR3 is made up of 13 amino acids.

The rearrangement uses TRBV6-5 and TRBJ2-1; no clear D gene. Deletions cut 5 bases from V and 0 bases from J, with 11 bases between. Germline CDR1 is MNHEY and CDR2 is SVGAGI. CDR3 length equals 15 residues. Here the CDR3 reads CASSPQLSSYNEQFF. The CDR3 nucleotides read TGTGCCAGCAGTCCCCAATTGAGCTCCTACAATGAGCAGTTCTTC.

The J gene is TRBJ2-7, the V gene TRBV7-2; 13 bases are a match to TRBD2. The CDR3 is 17 residues long. CDR1 SGHTA and CDR2 FQGNSA come from the germline V gene. The trim removed 5 bases at V and 2 bases at J, leaving 9 bases unmatched. For the CDR3, the DNA is TGTGCCAGCAGCACCCCGACTAGCGGGAGGACCACCTACGAGCAGTACTTC. Translating it yields CASSTPTSGRTTYEQYF. Together with reference TRBV7-2 and TRBJ2-7, the CDR3 gives the full variable domain: GAGVSQSPSNKVTEKGKDVELRCDPISGHTALYWYRQSLGQGLEFLIYFQGNSAPDKSGLPSDRFSAERTGGSVSTLTIQRTQQEDSAVYLCASSTPTSGRTTYEQYFGPGTRLTVT.

The J gene is TRBJ2-6, the V gene TRBV5-1; possible D gene TRBD1, 6 bases. The CDR3 covers 16 residues. Germline V gene sequence: CDR1 SGHRS, CDR2 YFSETQ. V shed 10 bases and J shed 2 bases, with 19 bases lying between them. The CDR3 DNA sequence: TGCGCCTCCCGCCAGGGGCCGTCCGCTGGGGCCAACGTCCTGACTTTC. Translation gives CASRQGPSAGANVLTF.

This chain links TRBV24-1 with TRBJ2-1; a possible D gene is TRBD1 (6 bases). CDR3 size: 15 residues. Germline CDR1 KGHDR, CDR2 SFDVKD. Deletions cut 4 bases from V and 2 bases from J, with 11 bases between. For the CDR3, the DNA is TGTGCCACCAGTGACTCGGGACAAACCTACAATGAGCAGTTCTTC. This codes for CATSDSGQTYNEQFF.

The genes are TRBV5-4 and TRBJ2-1, with a tentative D call TRBD1 (6 bases). Trimming took 9 bases from V and 0 from J, leaving 16 bases between them. CDR1 SGHNT and CDR2 YYREEE come from the germline V gene (reference sequence). There are 15 residues in the CDR3. CDR3 amino acids: CATGLRGSSYNEQFF. Here the CDR3 DNA reads TGTGCCACCGGCTTAAGGGGGAGCTCCTACAATGAGCAGTTCTTC.

The DNA for the CDR3 is TGCGCCAGCAGTGAAGATGGTGGCAGGGGGTACTTC. Its translation is CASSEDGGRGYF. J is TRBJ2-5 and V is TRBV10-2; TRBD1 is a possible D gene (6 bases). V lost 3 bases and J lost 13, with 15 bases in between. Looked up from germline, CDR1 is WSHSY and CDR2 is SAAADI. The CDR3 is 12 amino acids.

V usage is TRBV7-2 and J usage is TRBJ2-1; 9 bases are shared with TRBD1. This CDR3 contains 17 residues. Germline trimming cut 5 bases from V and 6 bases from J; bases unmatched to any gene: 14. The germline V gene has CDR1 SGHTA and CDR2 FQGNSA. This CDR3 is CASSLPTGGFLGNEQFF. DNA of the CDR3: TGTGCCAGCAGCCTTCCGACAGGGGGTTTTTTGGGCAATGAGCAGTTCTTC.

This clone has a single count. The chain recombines TRBV30 with TRBJ1-1; D is unresolved. The CDR3 spans 11 residues. The V end lost 4 bases, the J end lost 10 bases, and 13 bases lay between the germline ends. Germline V gene lookup returns CDR1 GTSNPN and CDR2 SVGIG (reference sequence). CDR3 in amino acids: CAWTGGKRAFF. CDR3 nucleotides: TGTGCCTGGACTGGCGGGAAAAGAGCTTTCTTT.